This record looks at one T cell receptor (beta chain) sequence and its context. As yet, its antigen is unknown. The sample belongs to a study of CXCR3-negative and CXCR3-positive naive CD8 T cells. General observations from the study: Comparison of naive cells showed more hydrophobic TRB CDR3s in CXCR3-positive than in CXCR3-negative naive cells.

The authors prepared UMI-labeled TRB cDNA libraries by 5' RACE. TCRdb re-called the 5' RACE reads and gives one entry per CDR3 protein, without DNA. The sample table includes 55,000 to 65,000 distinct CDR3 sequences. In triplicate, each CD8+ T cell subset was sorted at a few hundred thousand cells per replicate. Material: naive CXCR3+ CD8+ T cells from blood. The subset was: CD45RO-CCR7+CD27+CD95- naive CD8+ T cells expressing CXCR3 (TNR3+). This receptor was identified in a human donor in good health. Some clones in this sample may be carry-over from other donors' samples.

This CDR3 reads CSARGSVDYEQYF. The rearrangement joins TRBV20-1 to TRBJ2-7. The CDR3 sequence is 13 residues long. Germline V gene data show CDR1 as DFQATT and CDR2 as SNEGSKA (reference sequence).